Detailed here is one T cell receptor beta chain. The count of this clonotype is one. The specificity of this receptor is unknown. Per-base qualities were not stored, and no clone one base away is much larger. A read on its own is weak evidence. The data derive from a study of CD8 T cells in Susac syndrome (dated by TCRdb to the late 2010s). General notes on the study: Repertoire sequencing was used to test whether CD8+ T cell activation and differentiation in Susac syndrome was antigen driven. Study-wide conclusions, independent of this receptor: The number of individuals in the TCR sequencing and HLA analysis was acknowledged as relatively small.

Peripheral blood CD8+ and CD4+ T cells from healthy donors, Susac syndrome patients and multiple sclerosis patients were profiled by high-throughput TCR beta sequencing. The multiple sclerosis controls were treatment-naive patients who had stable or active relapsing-remitting disease and met the revised McDonald criteria. CD8+ TEMRA cells were enriched by FACS, while bulk CD8+ and CD4+ T cells were purified by magnetic negative isolation. Blood was collected in EDTA tubes and processed within 24 hours, with PBMCs isolated through density gradient centrifugation. PBMCs intended for TCR sequencing were frozen in liquid nitrogen and were later thawed in a 37 degrees C water bath. A purity of at least 90% was achieved for sorted or isolated CD4+, CD8+ and CD8+ TEMRA cells. RNA was extracted using the RNeasy kit, and roughly 0.5 to 1 microgram was reverse transcribed with random hexamers. TCR beta CDR3 regions were amplified with the immunoSEQ multiplex PCR assay covering 54 Vbeta and 13 Jbeta segments. PCR amplification bias was corrected by using a synthetic template baseline for primer optimization and computational correction. In the authors' own workflow: Only productive sequences were kept, with reads annotated to V, D and J genes according to IMGT and analyzed in immunoSEQ Analyzer. To calculate clonality, Shannon entropy was normalized by log2 of the number of productive unique sequences and then subtracted from one. For each patient and control, public and private clones were evaluated among the 100 most prevalent clones. A clone was defined as Susac-specific if it was absent from the healthy and MS cohorts, from over a thousand published viral clones and from other ImmuneACCESS disease sequences. TCRdb cleaned the public reads at Q25 with fastp, built clones with MiXCR and kept in-frame beta chains. Identical CDR3 protein sequences are pooled into one entry, listed with their most common genes and DNA. For this entry, the V and J calls and clone size follow TCRdb and not the study's own pipeline. In this sample the table shows about 200,000 distinct CDR3 sequences, 90% to 95% of which occur a single time. Together, the top ten hold just under 0.095% of the sample.

The source of this sequence is a human donor with multiple sclerosis. Sequenced material: CD4+ T cells from PBMCs.

The encoded CDR3 is CASSRDREHEQFF. The sequenced DNA is TGTGCCAGCAGCCGGGACAGGGAACATGAGCAGTTCTTC. Rearrangement joined TRBV7-9 to TRBJ2-1, with 9 junctional bases fitting TRBD1. Including the terminal cysteine and phenylalanine, the CDR3 comprises 13 residues. Just CDR3 DNA is preserved here, 39 bases in frame from base 1. CDR1 and CDR2 are read off the germline V gene (reference sequence) as SEHNR and FQNEAQ. Germline trimming amounts to 5 bases on V and 8 bases on J, with 4 as the count of junction bases outside the gene matches. Reference TRBV7-9 and TRBJ2-1 genes cover what lies past the CDR3, so the full variable domain is DTGVSQNPRHKITKRGQNVTFRCDPISEHNRLYWYRQTLGQGPEFLTYFQNEAQLEKSRLLSDRFSAERPKGSFSTLEIQRTEQGDSAMYLCASSRDREHEQFFGPGTRLTVL.